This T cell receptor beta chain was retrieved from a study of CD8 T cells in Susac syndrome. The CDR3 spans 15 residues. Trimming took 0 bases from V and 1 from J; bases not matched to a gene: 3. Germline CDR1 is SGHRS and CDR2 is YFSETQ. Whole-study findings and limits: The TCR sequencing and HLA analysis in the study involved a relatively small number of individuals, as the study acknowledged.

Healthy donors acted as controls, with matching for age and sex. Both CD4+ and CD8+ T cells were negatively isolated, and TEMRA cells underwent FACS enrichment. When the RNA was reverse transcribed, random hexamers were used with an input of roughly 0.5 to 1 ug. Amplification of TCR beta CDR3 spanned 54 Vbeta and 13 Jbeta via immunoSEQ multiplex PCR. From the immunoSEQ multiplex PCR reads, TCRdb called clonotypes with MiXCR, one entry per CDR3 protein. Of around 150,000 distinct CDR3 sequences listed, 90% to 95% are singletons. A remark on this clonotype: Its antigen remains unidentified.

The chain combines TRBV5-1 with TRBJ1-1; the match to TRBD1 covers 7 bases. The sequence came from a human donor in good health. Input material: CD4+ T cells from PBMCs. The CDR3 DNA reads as TGCGCCAGCAGCTTGGCGCACAGGGGGAACACTGAAGCTTTCTTT. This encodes CASSLAHRGNTEAFF.